The present T cell receptor (beta chain) was sequenced within a study of T cell clones after liver transplantation. Study-wide context: Post-transplant blood was tracked for graft-donor-reactive T cell clones identified in a pre-transplant mixed lymphocyte reaction. Study-level points and caveats: Graft donor-reactive T cells possibly entered the graft instead of undergoing deletion.

Of note for this clone: No antigen is known for it.

Libraries were prepared by immunoSEQ multiplex PCR; TCRdb keeps only in-frame clonotypes and omits some of them. The data show roughly 70,000 clones, with about 88% seen just once and about 2.5% held by the top ten. The specimen was CD4+ T cells from blood, collected before liver transplant. The sequence was collected from a human donor who received a liver transplant.

CDR3 bases: TGTGCCAGCTCACCTGGGACAGGGCGCTCTGGGGCCAACGTCCTGACTTTC. Amino acids: CASSPGTGRSGANVLTF. The chain uses TRBV18 and TRBJ2-6, with 9 bases lining up with TRBD1. The CDR3 spans 17 residues. Germline CDR1 is KGHSH and CDR2 is LQKENI. Unmatched junction bases numbered 3, after V lost 3 bases and J lost 0 bases.